This T cell receptor (beta chain) was retrieved from a study of control samples from healthy donors and cancer patients. V was cut by 4 bases and J by 9 bases, with 14 bases left in between. The CDR3 covers 13 residues. The germline V gene encodes CDR1 SGHRS and CDR2 YFSETQ. The repertoire was sequenced with immunoSEQ multiplex PCR; TCRdb's copy has only in-frame clones and lacks some. In the table there are about 80,000 clones, around 83% of which are singletons. The sample consisted of PBMCs. This rearrangement joins TRBV5-1 to TRBJ2-1; weak D call: TRBD1 (5 bases). This TCR was recovered from a man aged 55 to 70 with head and neck cancer. Here the CDR3 reads CASSDRRRSEQFF. The CDR3 DNA sequence: TGCGCCAGCAGCGACAGAAGGAGAAGTGAGCAGTTCTTC.